One and the same sample provided the 32 T cell receptor beta chains below, sequenced in a study of blood T cell repertoires in COVID-19. TCRdb's copy holds only in-frame clones and misses some; the assay was immunoSEQ multiplex PCR. Of about 190,000 clones listed, 90% are singletons. The sequencing sample was made of peripheral blood. The receptors here all came from a man in his fifties or sixties with acute or convalescent COVID-19.

The CDR3 DNA reads as TGTGCCAGCAGCCCCAGACAGGGTTCGACAGATACGCAGTATTTT. Translated, it gives CASSPRQGSTDTQYF. The rearrangement links TRBV11-2 to TRBJ2-3; 7 nucleotides line up with TRBD1. The V segment lost 5 bases and the J segment 3 bases; nucleotides outside the gene matches: 8. This CDR3 comprises 15 residues. Germline CDR1 is SGHAT and CDR2 is FQNNGV.

J is TRBJ1-2 and V is TRBV5-8; 7 bases map to TRBD1. Germline-derived CDR1 and CDR2 are SGHTS and YDEGEE. Losses at the gene ends were 3 bases for V and 5 bases for J; bases not matched to a gene: 4. The CDR3 sequence is 13 residues long. The CDR3 bases are TGTGCCAGCAGCTGGGGGACAGAATATGGCTACACCTTC. Translation: CASSWGTEYGYTF.

The chain carries TRBV2 and TRBJ1-1; D may be TRBD1 (5 bases). Trimming removed 7 bases from V and 1 base from J, with 10 bases in between. Germline assignment: CDR1 SNHLY and CDR2 FYNNEI. This CDR3 has 13 amino acids. In DNA form, the CDR3 reads TGTGCCAGCATGCAGGGTGAGAACACTGAAGCTTTCTTT. It translates to CASMQGENTEAFF.

The V gene is TRBV18, the J gene TRBJ1-2; D is undetermined. The CDR3 sequence is 12 residues long. CDR1 is KGHSH and CDR2 is LQKENI in the germline V gene. V was clipped by 4 bases and J by 6 bases, with 9 bases between them. Here the CDR3 DNA reads TGTGCCAGCTCACGGGCAGTCGATGGCTACACCTTC. This gives the protein CASSRAVDGYTF. The full variable domain, rest sourced from reference TRBV18 and TRBJ1-2, is NAGVMQNPRHLVRRRGQEARLRCSPMKGHSHVYWYRQLPEEGLKFMVYLQKENIIDESGMPKERFSAEFPKEGPSILRIQQVVRGDSAAYFCASSRAVDGYTFGSGTRLTVV.

The rearrangement joins TRBV27 to TRBJ2-7; D possibly corresponds to TRBD1 (6 bases). Germline V CDR1 and CDR2: MNHEY, SMNVEV (reference sequence). The ends were cut back, 2 bases at V and 6 bases at J, with 8 bases in the middle. The CDR3 spans 12 residues. The DNA of the CDR3 is TGTGCCAGCAGTTTAATAGGGGGCGAGCAGTACTTC. Its protein is CASSLIGGEQYF.

The V and J genes are TRBV19 and TRBJ2-3; 13 positions agree with TRBD2. The ends lost 5 bases at V and 0 bases at J; junction bases unmatched: 8. Germline CDR1 LNHDA, CDR2 SQIVND (reference sequence). The CDR3 is made up of 18 amino acids. This chain's CDR3 is CASSVGLAGIASTDTQYF. DNA for the CDR3: TGTGCCAGTAGTGTGGGACTAGCGGGGATCGCTAGCACAGATACGCAGTATTTT.

J is TRBJ2-1 and V is TRBV5-1; TRBD1 is a possible D gene (6 bases). V was cut by 4 bases and J by 3 bases, with 17 bases left in between. Germline V lookup: CDR1 SGHRS, CDR2 YFSETQ. The CDR3 consists of 16 residues. CDR3 DNA sequence: TGCGCCAGCAGCGAAACAGGGCTTGGTAACTACAATGAGCAGTTCTTC. Translation: CASSETGLGNYNEQFF.

This chain links TRBV20-1 with TRBJ2-7, with 7 bases that match TRBD1. The CDR3 is 15 residues long. Looked up from germline, CDR1 is DFQATT and CDR2 is SNEGSKA (reference sequence). The junction had 8 bases not matched to a gene; V was cut back by 3 bases and J by 0 bases. CDR3 region: CSASTGAGFSYEQYF. CDR3 DNA: TGCAGTGCTAGTACAGGGGCCGGTTTCTCCTACGAGCAGTACTTC.

This rearrangement joins TRBV5-5 to TRBJ2-7; D remains ambiguous. There are 13 residues in the CDR3. The V end was cut by 3 bases, the J end by 1 base, with 8 bases between. CDR1 is SGHKS and CDR2 is YYEKEE in the germline V gene (reference sequence). The chain's CDR3 is CASSSAASYEQYF. CDR3 nucleotides: TGTGCCAGCAGCTCAGCAGCGTCCTACGAGCAGTACTTC.

Points on this clone: The sample holds other DNA sequences that translate to the same CDR3. V usage is TRBV7-6 and J usage is TRBJ2-7; the D gene is possibly TRBD2 (5 bases). In germline, CDR1 is SGHVS, CDR2 FNYEAQ. Trimming left V 1 base short and J 2 bases short, with 6 bases between. The CDR3 contains 13 residues. The CDR3 nucleotides read TGTGCCAGCAGCTTAGGAGGGACCTACGAGCAGTACTTC. This encodes CASSLGGTYEQYF. Drawing the rest from reference TRBV7-6 and TRBJ2-7, the complete variable domain is GAGVSQSPRYKVTKRGQDVALRCDPISGHVSLYWYRQALGQGPEFLTYFNYEAQQDKSGLPNDRFSAERPEGSISTLTIQRTEQRDSAMYRCASSLGGTYEQYFGPGTRLTVT.

Here the CDR3 reads CASSPTTPRETQYF. CDR3 bases: TGTGCCAGCAGCCCAACCACGCCTAGAGAGACCCAGTACTTC. V and J are TRBV6-6 and TRBJ2-5; D is ambiguous. V was shortened by 6 bases and J by 4 bases, with 15 bases between the two germline ends. The CDR3 covers 14 residues. Germline lookup yields CDR1 MNHNY and CDR2 SVGAGI (reference sequence).

The chain uses TRBV2 and TRBJ2-5; TRBD2 matches at 10 bases. J was trimmed by 4 bases and V by 1 base; bases with no gene match: 9. From germline, CDR1 is SNHLY and CDR2 FYNNEI. CDR3 length equals 17 residues. The CDR3 reads CASSEGLAGQGGETQYF. The CDR3 nucleotides are TGTGCCAGCAGTGAAGGACTAGCGGGCCAGGGGGGAGAGACCCAGTACTTC.

V and J are TRBV6-5 and TRBJ1-5, with D maybe TRBD1 (6 bases). V was trimmed by 4 bases and J by 6 bases, leaving 13 bases between them. CDR3 length: 14 amino acids. From germline, CDR1 is MNHEY and CDR2 SVGAGI. CDR3 DNA: TGTGCCAGCAGTTCCACACAGGGCCTTCAGCCCCAGCATTTT. It translates to CASSSTQGLQPQHF.

The V and J genes are TRBV30 and TRBJ2-3; 10 bases map to TRBD2. Germline V gene data show CDR1 as GTSNPN and CDR2 as SVGIG (reference sequence). Trimming took 3 bases from V and 5 from J; bases not matched to a gene: 5. The CDR3 covers 14 residues. CDR3 sequence reads: CAWRAGGPIDTQYF. Here the CDR3 DNA reads TGTGCCTGGAGAGCGGGGGGGCCGATAGATACGCAGTATTTT.

J is TRBJ1-2 and V is TRBV19; 12 nucleotides match TRBD1. Germline loops: CDR1 LNHDA, CDR2 SQIVND (reference sequence). The junction had 10 bases not matched to a gene; V was cut back by 8 bases and J by 6 bases. The CDR3 contains 15 residues. CDR3 sequence reads: CASGGTGGFENGYTF. The CDR3 DNA sequence: TGTGCCAGTGGAGGGACAGGGGGCTTTGAGAATGGCTACACCTTC.

Only a few counts were recorded for this clone. The rearrangement joins TRBV11-2 to TRBJ1-2, with D possibly matching TRBD1 (6 bases). The germline gives CDR1 SGHAT, CDR2 FQNNGV. This CDR3 has 13 residues. V lost 5 bases to trimming and J lost 6 bases, with 13 bases between them. The CDR3 loop is CASSTTGFNGYTF. The CDR3 region has the DNA TGTGCCAGCAGCACTACAGGGTTTAATGGCTACACCTTC.

V usage is TRBV12-5 and J usage is TRBJ2-1, with 9 nucleotides matching TRBD2. V dropped 2 bases and J dropped 7; count of bases not matched to a gene: 12. The germline gives CDR1 LGHNT, CDR2 FRNRAP. The CDR3 has 17 amino acids. The CDR3 loop is CASGLTLGSGRTNEQFF. In DNA, the CDR3 is TGTGCTAGTGGTTTGACCCTCGGGAGCGGGAGGACGAATGAGCAGTTCTTC.

This clone was recorded a few times. The V call is TRBV27, the J call TRBJ2-7, with TRBD2 as a possible D gene (6 bases). The CDR3 covers 15 residues. V shed 1 base and J shed 5 bases, with 15 bases lying between them. CDR1 is MNHEY, CDR2 SMNVEV, per germline (reference sequence). DNA of the CDR3: TGTGCCAGCAGTTTATTTTCGAGCGGGCTCAACGAGCAGTACTTC. Translated, it gives CASSLFSSGLNEQYF.

This chain joins TRBV2 and TRBJ2-5, with D possibly matching TRBD2 (5 bases). The germline gives CDR1 SNHLY, CDR2 FYNNEI. V was shortened by 7 bases and J by 5 bases, with 8 bases between the two germline ends. The CDR3 sequence is 11 residues long. This CDR3 is CASTPGETQYF. The CDR3 DNA reads as TGTGCCAGCACCCCGGGGGAGACCCAGTACTTC. Using reference TRBV2 and TRBJ2-5 for the parts outside the CDR3, the full variable domain is EPEVTQTPSHQVTQMGQEVILRCVPISNHLYFYWYRQILGQKVEFLVSFYNNEISEKSEIFDDQFSVERPDGSNFTLKIRSTKLEDSAMYFCASTPGETQYFGPGTRLLVL.

The chain links TRBV3-1 (or the pseudogene TRBV3-2) to TRBJ2-7; 9 bases map to TRBD2. Losses at the gene ends were 1 base for V and 9 bases for J; bases not matched to a gene: 19. The CDR3 is 18 amino acids. From germline, CDR1 is LGHDT and CDR2 YNNKEL (reference sequence). CDR3 amino acids: CASSQAPPRAGGQLRQYF. The CDR3 bases are TGTGCCAGCAGCCAAGCACCACCGAGGGCGGGAGGGCAATTAAGGCAGTACTTC.

The chain joins TRBV24-1 to TRBJ2-5; 10 positions agree with TRBD2. Germline CDR1 and CDR2: KGHDR and SFDVKD. The CDR3 loop spans 15 amino acids. V was clipped by 3 bases and J by 6 bases; unmatched bases: 6. Here the CDR3 DNA reads TGTGCCACCAGTGATACGATAGCGGGGGGTAAGACCCAGTACTTC. Its protein is CATSDTIAGGKTQYF.

The V call is TRBV27, the J call TRBJ2-1; unclear D gene. Germline CDR1 MNHEY, CDR2 SMNVEV (reference sequence). The CDR3 loop spans 13 amino acids. V lost 3 bases, J lost 6 bases, and 9 bases lay in between. CDR3 sequence: CASSFAAINEQFF. The CDR3 DNA is TGTGCCAGCAGTTTTGCTGCGATCAATGAGCAGTTCTTC.

The V gene is TRBV5-5, the J gene TRBJ1-1, with 9 bases identical to TRBD1. The germline gives CDR1 SGHKS, CDR2 YYEKEE (reference sequence). With V trimmed by 4 bases and J by 5 bases, 18 bases remained unmatched. The CDR3 contains 18 residues. The CDR3: CASSPYPGTGRLATEAFF. CDR3 nucleotide sequence: TGTGCCAGCAGCCCATACCCCGGGACAGGGCGGCTCGCTACTGAAGCTTTCTTT.

The J gene is TRBJ2-1, the V gene TRBV11-2, with 10 bases fitting TRBD2. From germline, CDR1 is SGHAT and CDR2 FQNNGV. The CDR3 totals 16 residues. With 4 bases clipped from V and 4 bases from J, the junction kept 7 bases outside the gene matches. CDR3 amino acids: CASSSHSGGPYNEQFF. CDR3 coding DNA: TGTGCCAGCAGCTCTCATAGCGGGGGGCCGTACAATGAGCAGTTCTTC.

The rearrangement joins TRBV5-4 to TRBJ2-3, with 11 nucleotides matching TRBD2. Germline CDR1 is SGHNT and CDR2 is YYREEE (reference sequence). J was trimmed by 1 base and V by 4 bases; bases with no gene match: 5. The CDR3 contains 16 residues. CDR3 protein: CASSLRLAGRTDTQYF. The CDR3 DNA follows: TGTGCCAGCAGCCTGAGACTAGCGGGGCGCACAGATACGCAGTATTTT.

The V gene is TRBV28, the J gene TRBJ2-6; no definite D call. The V gene's germline CDR1 is MDHEN and CDR2 SYDVKM. The CDR3 runs 15 residues. Trimming shortened V by 2 bases and J by 1 base, and 6 bases separated the two germline ends. CDR3 nucleotides: TGTGCCAGCAGTTTAACCCTATCTGGGGCCAACGTCCTGACTTTC. The encoded protein is CASSLTLSGANVLTF.

The count of this clone is one. This chain connects TRBV7-9 to TRBJ2-3, with a weak D call TRBD2 (6 bases). CDR1 and CDR2 (germline): SEHNR, FQNEAQ (reference sequence). Trimming removed 10 bases at V and 3 bases at J, with 14 bases between. CDR3 length: 13 residues. The CDR3 DNA follows: TGTGCCACCTATCGTGGGGGGACAGATACGCAGTATTTT. Its protein product is CATYRGGTDTQYF.

This clone has just one count. Written as DNA, the CDR3 is TGTGCCAGCAGCGTAGACGGGAATGTTTACGAGCAGTACTTC. Its translation is CASSVDGNVYEQYF. The V gene is TRBV9, the J gene TRBJ2-7; D may be TRBD2 (5 bases). Trimming shortened V by 0 bases and J by 4 bases, and 11 bases separated the two germline ends. The CDR3 is 14 residues long. The germline V gene has CDR1 SGDLS and CDR2 YYNGEE.

This chain connects TRBV19 to TRBJ1-1; tentatively, D is TRBD1 (6 bases). V lost 6 bases and J lost 13, with 15 bases in between. The CDR3 sequence is 11 residues long. Germline CDR1 is LNHDA and CDR2 is SQIVND (reference sequence). CDR3 residues: CASRSQGQVFF. The CDR3 nucleotides read TGTGCCAGTAGATCCCAGGGGCAAGTTTTCTTT.

This clone came up a few times. The chain has TRBV5-1 and TRBJ2-3, with a possible D match to TRBD1 (7 bases). This CDR3 comprises 14 residues. Trimming cost V 6 bases and J 1 base, with 12 bases left between them. Germline V gene sequence: CDR1 SGHRS, CDR2 YFSETQ. The CDR3 is CASTRGAGTDTQYF. CDR3 in DNA: TGCGCCAGCACCAGGGGGGCAGGCACAGATACGCAGTATTTT.

This chain links TRBV7-2 with TRBJ2-1, with TRBD2 matching 8 bases. The CDR3 sequence is 17 residues long. Trimming cost V 2 bases and J 4 bases; bases outside gene matches: 10. CDR1 is SGHTA, CDR2 FQGNSA, per germline. In nucleotides, the CDR3 is TGTGCCAGCAGCTTAACCCGAGGCGGGGGGTTATACAATGAGCAGTTCTTC. Translated, it gives CASSLTRGGGLYNEQFF.

The genes are TRBV7-2 and TRBJ1-2; no definite D call. The germline gives CDR1 SGHTA, CDR2 FQGNSA. The CDR3 extends over 13 amino acids. V was pared by 3 bases and J by 8 bases, with 13 bases between. CDR3 amino acids: CASSFSGLGGYTF. The CDR3 DNA follows: TGTGCCAGCAGCTTTTCCGGACTTGGGGGCTACACCTTC.